This T cell receptor beta chain was found in a study of blood T cell repertoires in COVID-19. Study-wide context: Sources were T cells, B-cell-depleted T cells, or PBMCs; the material itself was cDNA or gDNA.

Generated by immunoSEQ multiplex PCR, the TCRdb table keeps only in-frame clones and is missing some. The table has about 250,000 clones, under 90% seen once; the top ten hold 15% to 18%. Trimming cost V 4 bases and J 3 bases; bases outside gene matches: 8. CDR3 length: 15 amino acids. The sample was PBMCs or T cells enriched from blood (not recorded which). The receptor was isolated from a man aged 18 to 29 who had recovered from COVID-19. The chain recombines TRBV23-1 with TRBJ2-5, with 7 positions matching TRBD2. TRBV23-1 is labeled an ORF, and its function is uncertain. Written as DNA, the CDR3 is TGCGCCAGCAGTCCGCGGGGAGGGGTTAAAGAGACCCAGTACTTC. It encodes CASSPRGGVKETQYF.